This TCR beta chain was sequenced for a study of cytomegalovirus exposure and HLA in healthy donors. Whole-study context: There were some 380 genotyped donors. Of these, 81% fell in the genetic ancestry cluster associated with self-reported Caucasian donors.

V dropped 0 bases and J dropped 0 bases, with 15 bases sitting between them. CDR3 length: 18 residues. Germline CDR1 reads MNHNS; CDR2 reads SASEGT. The PCR employed 60 Vbeta primers together with 13 Jbeta primers. Clones were read by immunoSEQ multiplex PCR, and TCRdb kept only the in-frame ones, dropping some. The top ten hold 1.9% of the sample, which has just over 150,000 clones, 84% seen once. Study-level findings and limits: Analysis was performed later, and it showed HLA-associated TCR beta chains to be more clonally expanded than equally common others. It was in a later analysis that TCR association rates were seen to vary by HLA locus, highest for DRB1 and lowest for HLA-C.

As regards this clone: What it recognizes is unknown.

Sequencing was carried out using PBMCs. The TCR sequence derives from a man between 18 and 29 years old in good health and CMV-seronegative. The genes are TRBV6-1 and TRBJ1-3; D uncertain. The CDR3 region is CASSEALARLLSGNTIYF. In DNA form, the CDR3 reads TGTGCCAGCAGTGAAGCGCTCGCCAGGCTCCTCTCTGGAAACACCATATATTTT.